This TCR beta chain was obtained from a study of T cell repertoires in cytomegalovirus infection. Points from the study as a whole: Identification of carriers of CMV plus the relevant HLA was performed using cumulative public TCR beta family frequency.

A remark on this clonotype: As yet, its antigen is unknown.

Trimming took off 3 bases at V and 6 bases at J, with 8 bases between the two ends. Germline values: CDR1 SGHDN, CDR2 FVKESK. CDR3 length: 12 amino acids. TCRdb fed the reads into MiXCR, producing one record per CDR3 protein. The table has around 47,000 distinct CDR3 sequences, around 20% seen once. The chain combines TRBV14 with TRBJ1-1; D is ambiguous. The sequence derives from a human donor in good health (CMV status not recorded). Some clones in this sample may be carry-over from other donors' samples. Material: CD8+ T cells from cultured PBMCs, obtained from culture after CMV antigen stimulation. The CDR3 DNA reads TGTGCCAGCAGCCAGGGAAGAGCTGAAGCTTTCTTT. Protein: CASSQGRAEAFF. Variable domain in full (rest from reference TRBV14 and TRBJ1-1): EAGVTQFPSHSVIEKGQTVTLRCDPISGHDNLYWYRRVMGKEIKFLLHFVKESKQDESGMPNNRFLAERTGGTYSTLKVQPAELEDSGVYFCASSQGRAEAFFGQGTRLTVV.